These 26 T cell receptor beta chains share one sample of origin, sequenced in a study of T-cell memory formation after mild COVID-19. TCRdb re-called the 5' RACE reads with MiXCR, one entry per CDR3 protein. The sample holds about 610,000 distinct CDR3 sequences; 17% are singletons and the top ten take about 7.5%. Specimen: PBMCs or a T cell subset sorted from them (not recorded which). The receptors derive from an adult woman who had mild COVID-19 (a few samples of this study predate the infection). Cell type and time point are not known.

The chain is built from TRBV29-1 and TRBJ2-5, with D hard to call. Germline V gene lookup returns CDR1 SQVTM and CDR2 ANQGSEA. V was shortened by 8 bases and J by 7 bases, with 26 bases between the two germline ends. This CDR3 has 15 residues. The CDR3 here is CSLKTPRMGMGTQYF. The CDR3 DNA reads as TGCAGCCTAAAAACCCCTCGAATGGGAATGGGGACCCAGTACTTC.

This clonotype was counted a few times. The chain uses TRBV12-3 or TRBV12-4 and TRBJ1-1; no reliable D call. The CDR3 has 11 amino acids. V gave up 7 bases and J gave up 10 bases, with 13 bases separating them. The CDR3 here is CASTLAGRAFF. Written as DNA, the CDR3 is TGTGCCAGCACTCTTGCGGGCAGAGCTTTCTTT.

The chain combines TRBV4-2 with TRBJ2-1; maybe TRBD1 (6 bases). Germline V CDR1 and CDR2: LGHNA, YNFKEQ. Trimming cost V 3 bases and J 6 bases, with 15 bases left between them. The CDR3 runs 15 residues. The CDR3 sequence: CASSHPQGFGNEQFF. CDR3 nucleotide sequence: TGTGCCAGCAGCCACCCCCAGGGGTTTGGCAATGAGCAGTTCTTC.

This clonotype was found a few times. The CDR3 region is CASSEYLDRGSTDTQYF. The CDR3 DNA reads TGTGCCAGCAGTGAATACCTTGACAGGGGGAGCACAGATACGCAGTATTTT. This chain joins TRBV6-6 and TRBJ2-3; 9 nucleotides agree with TRBD1. V shed 5 bases, J shed 0 bases, and the junction held 9 bases outside the gene matches. Germline assignment: CDR1 MNHNY and CDR2 SVGAGI (reference sequence). The CDR3 covers 17 residues.

This clonotype came up once. The V and J genes are TRBV4-2 and TRBJ2-1, with 9 bases identical to TRBD2. Losses at the gene ends were 4 bases for V and 8 bases for J; bases not matched to a gene: 9. Germline-derived CDR1 and CDR2 are LGHNA and YNFKEQ. This CDR3 comprises 15 residues. The CDR3 DNA reads as TGTGCCAGCAGCCCCCTGCTAGCGGGATCAGATGAGCAGTTCTTC. This encodes CASSPLLAGSDEQFF.

V is TRBV20-1 and J is TRBJ2-3, with D perhaps TRBD1 (6 bases). Trimming shortened V by 6 bases and J by 3 bases, and 16 bases separated the two germline ends. The CDR3 is 14 amino acids. Germline V gene sequence: CDR1 DFQATT, CDR2 SNEGSKA (reference sequence). The CDR3 bases are TGCAGTGCGGCCTTAAACAGGGAGACAGATACGCAGTATTTT. Protein product: CSAALNRETDTQYF.

The chain links TRBV12-3 or TRBV12-4 to TRBJ2-3, with 9 bases matching TRBD2. V shed 10 bases, J shed 2 bases, and the junction held 13 bases outside the gene matches. CDR3 length equals 16 residues. The CDR3 coding sequence is TGTGCCACGGGAGGAGCGGGGGGCCAACCCACAGATACGCAGTATTTT. It is translated as CATGGAGGQPTDTQYF.

The gene calls are TRBV18 and TRBJ1-1; tentative D call: TRBD1 (6 bases). CDR1 is KGHSH, CDR2 LQKENI, per germline. Trimming took off 4 bases at V and 3 bases at J, with 9 bases between the two ends. The CDR3 has 13 residues. In DNA, the CDR3 is TGTGCCAGCTCACAAGGACAGCACACTGAAGCTTTCTTT. Protein sequence: CASSQGQHTEAFF.

This clonotype was detected only a few times. This rearrangement joins TRBV20-1 to TRBJ1-2, with D maybe TRBD1 (5 bases). From germline, CDR1 is DFQATT and CDR2 SNEGSKA (reference sequence). This CDR3 spans 19 amino acids. The V gene lost 0 bases and the J gene lost 0 bases, with 23 bases spanning the gap. As DNA, the CDR3 is TGCAGTGCTAGAGACCTAACAGGAATTTCTGGCTCAACTAACTATGGCTACACCTTC. Protein product: CSARDLTGISGSTNYGYTF.

This clonotype was counted at least ten times. The chain recombines TRBV11-2 with TRBJ2-3, with 7 bases identical to TRBD1. The CDR3 has 15 amino acids. Germline V gene data show CDR1 as SGHAT and CDR2 as FQNNGV. Unmatched junction bases numbered 5, after V lost 5 bases and J lost 0 bases. This CDR3 reads CASSPTGSSTDTQYF. The CDR3 DNA is TGTGCCAGCAGCCCGACAGGGTCAAGCACAGATACGCAGTATTTT.

There are a few counts of this clonotype. This sequence joins TRBV12-3 or TRBV12-4 and TRBJ2-7, with D hard to call. Trimming left V 7 bases short and J 6 bases short, with 16 bases between. The CDR3 contains 13 residues. The CDR3 loop reads CASTNYKDGEQYF. CDR3 sequence (DNA): TGTGCCAGCACGAATTATAAGGACGGCGAGCAGTACTTC.

This chain joins TRBV29-1 and TRBJ2-7, with D tentatively TRBD1 (6 bases). Germline values: CDR1 SQVTM, CDR2 ANQGSEA. This CDR3 has 14 residues. Trimming pared 6 bases from V and 2 bases from J, leaving 17 bases between. This CDR3 reads CSVLLGAGPYEQYF. For the CDR3, the DNA is TGCAGCGTCTTGTTGGGGGCAGGACCCTACGAGCAGTACTTC.

Only a few counts were recorded for this clonotype. DNA of the CDR3: TGTGCCAGCATGGGACTAGGTGGACTCGAGGAGCAGTTCTTC. Translated: CASMGLGGLEEQFF. The chain uses TRBV6-1 and TRBJ2-1, with 8 bases lining up with TRBD2. From germline, CDR1 is MNHNS and CDR2 SASEGT. The CDR3 contains 14 residues. Germline trimming cut 7 bases from V and 10 bases from J; bases unmatched to any gene: 12.

Of note for this clonotype: A single base separates this from a much larger clone, so it may be a read error. As DNA, the CDR3 is TGTGCCAGCAGCTTAGGGACAGGGGGCGGGGAGCTGTTTTTT. It specifies CASSLGTGGGELFF. V gene TRBV7-2 combines with J gene TRBJ2-2; 10 bases line up with TRBD1. The junction had 0 bases not matched to a gene; V was cut back by 1 base and J by 7 bases. Per germline, CDR1 SGHTA and CDR2 FQGNSA. This CDR3 is 14 amino acids long.

This clonotype was counted at least ten times. The chain has TRBV27 and TRBJ1-2; D gene unclear. Trimming removed 7 bases from V and 4 bases from J, with 16 bases in between. The V gene's germline CDR1 is MNHEY and CDR2 SMNVEV (reference sequence). The CDR3 totals 14 residues. CDR3 amino acids: CASKATEDFYGYTF. The CDR3 nucleotides are TGTGCCAGCAAAGCTACAGAAGACTTCTATGGCTACACCTTC.

This clonotype was counted at least ten times. This chain uses TRBV5-1 with TRBJ1-5; D unresolved. V lost 4 bases, J lost 4 bases, and 9 bases lay in between. The CDR3 spans 13 residues. The germline CDR1 and CDR2 sequences are SGHRS and YFSETQ. CDR3 sequence: CASSEDGNQPQHF. In nucleotides, the CDR3 is TGCGCCAGCAGCGAGGACGGGAATCAGCCCCAGCATTTT.

The V and J genes are TRBV20-1 and TRBJ1-1, with unresolved D. The CDR3 contains 15 residues. Looked up from germline, CDR1 is DFQATT and CDR2 is SNEGSKA (reference sequence). The V end was cut by 1 base, the J end by 1 base, with 13 bases between. The CDR3 DNA reads as TGCAGTGCTAGAGTAAGTCGAGACACGAACACTGAAGCTTTCTTT. Protein product: CSARVSRDTNTEAFF.

The table lists this clonotype with a few counts. The rearrangement uses TRBV24-1 and TRBJ2-7; TRBD1 is a possible D gene (5 bases). Trimming stripped 4 bases from V and 5 bases from J, with 14 bases between. Germline assignment: CDR1 KGHDR and CDR2 SFDVKD. The CDR3 runs to 14 residues. In DNA form, the CDR3 reads TGTGCCACCAGTGACACGGACACGGGTGACGAGCAGTACTTC. Translation gives CATSDTDTGDEQYF.

Many counts were recorded for this clonotype. V and J are TRBV9 and TRBJ2-3, with 10 positions matching TRBD2. The CDR3 runs 17 residues. V shed 4 bases and J 3 bases; nucleotides not matched to a gene: 11. Germline assignment: CDR1 SGDLS and CDR2 YYNGEE. CDR3 nucleotide sequence: TGTGCCAGCAGCTCCCTAGCGGGAGAAGGTGGTACAGATACGCAGTATTTT. Protein product: CASSSLAGEGGTDTQYF.

V and J are TRBV7-3 and TRBJ2-7, with 12 bases fitting TRBD2. The germline V gene encodes CDR1 SGHTA and CDR2 FQGTGA. The CDR3 extends over 17 amino acids. The V segment lost 4 bases and the J segment 6 bases; nucleotides outside the gene matches: 13. CDR3 DNA sequence: TGTGCCAGCAGCTCCGGGCCGGGAGGACTAGCGGGATTCGAGCAGTACTTC. Its protein product is CASSSGPGGLAGFEQYF.

The chain links TRBV12-3 or TRBV12-4 to TRBJ2-7; 13 nucleotides agree with TRBD2. The V and J ends lost 3 bases and 7 bases, in that order; junction bases with no gene match: 6. The CDR3 is 15 residues long. CDR3 sequence: CASSLTGTSGIEQYF. CDR3 bases: TGTGCCAGCAGTTTGACCGGGACTAGCGGGATTGAGCAGTACTTC.

This clonotype has more than one count but fewer than ten. The chain is built from TRBV5-1 and TRBJ2-1, with 10 bases aligning to TRBD2. This CDR3 contains 17 residues. V lost 2 bases to trimming and J lost 2 bases; unmatched junction nucleotides: 7. In germline, CDR1 is SGHRS, CDR2 YFSETQ. CDR3 DNA sequence: TGCGCCAGCAGCTTAGCTAGCGGGAGTGGGGCCTACAATGAGCAGTTCTTC. As protein: CASSLASGSGAYNEQFF.

This clonotype has more than one count but fewer than ten. The CDR3 bases are TGTGCCAGCAGTTTGATAGGGGGTAGCTATGGCTACACCTTC. Translated, it gives CASSLIGGSYGYTF. The V call is TRBV27, the J call TRBJ1-2, with D possibly matching TRBD1 (6 bases). Trimming took 3 bases from V and 4 from J, leaving 12 bases between them. Germline CDR1 reads MNHEY; CDR2 reads SMNVEV (reference sequence). The CDR3 loop spans 14 amino acids.

This clonotype was seen a few times. The V and J genes are TRBV12-3 or TRBV12-4 and TRBJ1-1; D gene unclear. The CDR3 has 14 amino acids. The V end lost 2 bases, the J end lost 2 bases, and 9 bases lay between the germline ends. The CDR3 loop reads CASSLHTINTEAFF. For the CDR3, the DNA is TGTGCCAGCAGTTTACATACAATTAACACTGAAGCTTTCTTT.

This chain uses TRBV25-1 with TRBJ2-3, with D possibly matching TRBD2 (6 bases). This CDR3 spans 15 amino acids. CDR1 MGHDK and CDR2 SYGVNS come from the germline V gene. The germline V and J ends were trimmed by 7 bases and 5 bases, with 19 bases remaining between them. This chain's CDR3 is CASIIPQFGGDTQYF. In DNA form, the CDR3 reads TGTGCCAGCATCATCCCCCAGTTCGGGGGAGATACGCAGTATTTT.

The chain links TRBV5-1 to TRBJ2-3; D remains ambiguous. Germline V gene sequence: CDR1 SGHRS, CDR2 YFSETQ. V lost 0 bases, J lost 1 base, and 6 bases lay in between. This CDR3 is built from 14 residues. The CDR3 sequence is CASSLDLRTDTQYF. CDR3 nucleotide sequence: TGCGCCAGCAGCTTGGATTTGCGCACAGATACGCAGTATTTT.